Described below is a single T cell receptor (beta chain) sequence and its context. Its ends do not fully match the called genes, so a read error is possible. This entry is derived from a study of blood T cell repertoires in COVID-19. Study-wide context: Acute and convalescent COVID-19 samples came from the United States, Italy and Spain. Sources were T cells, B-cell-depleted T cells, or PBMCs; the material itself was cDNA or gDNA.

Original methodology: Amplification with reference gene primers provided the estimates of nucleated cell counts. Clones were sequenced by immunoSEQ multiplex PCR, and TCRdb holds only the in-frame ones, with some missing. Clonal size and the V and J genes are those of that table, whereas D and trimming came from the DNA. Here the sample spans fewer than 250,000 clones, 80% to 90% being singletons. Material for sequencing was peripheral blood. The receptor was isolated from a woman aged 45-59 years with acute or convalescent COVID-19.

The CDR3 DNA is TGTGCTAGCAGTTTCCGGATCGGGAGGGGTTACAATGAGCAGTTCTTC. Protein: CASSFRIGRGYNEQFF. The V and J genes are TRBV6-5 and TRBJ2-1; TRBD2 matches at 8 bases. Germline CDR1 is MNHEY and CDR2 is SVGAGI. The CDR3 is made up of 16 amino acids.